What follows are 27 T cell receptor beta chains derived from one specimen sequenced in a study of cytomegalovirus exposure and HLA in healthy donors. PCR used 60 Vbeta primers and 13 Jbeta primers. Profiled with immunoSEQ multiplex PCR; TCRdb holds only in-frame clones, not every one. The table records under 150,000 clones, over 60% of them present only once. Material for sequencing was PBMCs. These receptors were obtained from a human donor in good health.

The rearrangement uses TRBV16 and TRBJ2-1, with TRBD2 matching over 8 bases. The CDR3 sequence is 18 residues long. V shed 0 bases and J 2 bases; nucleotides not matched to a gene: 9. From germline, CDR1 is KGHSY and CDR2 FQNENV. CDR3 in DNA: TGTGCCAGCAGCCAATCGTCCCCCACTAGCGGAGCCTACAATGAGCAGTTCTTC. This gives the protein CASSQSSPTSGAYNEQFF.

This chain links TRBV21-1 with TRBJ2-7; the listed D gene, TRBD2, was not tested against the DNA. TRBV21-1 is a documented pseudogene. The CDR3 covers 16 residues. CDR3 in amino acids: CASRHLRGTSGYEQYF. Written as DNA, the CDR3 is TGTGCCAGCAGGCATCTTCGGGGGACTAGCGGGTACGAGCAGTACTTC.

The chain employs TRBV7-2 and TRBJ2-5; possible D gene TRBD2, 6 bases. V shed 4 bases and J shed 6 bases, with 21 bases lying between them. CDR3 length equals 16 residues. Germline lookup yields CDR1 SGHTA and CDR2 FQGNSA. For the CDR3, the DNA is TGTGCCAGCAGCTCAAGAGCCGGGACTGGGGGGAAGACCCAGTACTTC. It codes for CASSSRAGTGGKTQYF. Together with reference TRBV7-2 and TRBJ2-5, the CDR3 gives the full variable domain: GAGVSQSPSNKVTEKGKDVELRCDPISGHTALYWYRQSLGQGLEFLIYFQGNSAPDKSGLPSDRFSAERTGGSVSTLTIQRTQQEDSAVYLCASSSRAGTGGKTQYFGPGTRLLVL.

This sequence joins TRBV7-8 and TRBJ2-4; D is possibly TRBD1 (6 bases). CDR1 is SGHVS and CDR2 is FQNEAQ in the germline V gene. Trimming took 3 bases from V and 6 from J, leaving 9 bases between them. This CDR3 spans 13 amino acids. The CDR3 region has the DNA TGTGCCAGCAGCTTCGGACAGTTAAACATTCAGTACTTC. Its protein product is CASSFGQLNIQYF.

There are a few counts of this clone. The chain joins TRBV6-1 to TRBJ2-3; D uncertain. Germline CDR1 and CDR2: MNHNS and SASEGT. The length of the CDR3 is 14 residues. Trimming took off 2 bases at V and 1 base at J, with 7 bases between the two ends. CDR3 nucleotide sequence: TGTGCCAGCAGTGAATGGCTGCGCACAGATACGCAGTATTTT. Amino acids: CASSEWLRTDTQYF.

This clone was seen once. The J gene is TRBJ2-3, the V gene TRBV4-3; D possibly corresponds to TRBD2 (5 bases). There are 13 residues in the CDR3. Trimming removed 0 bases from V and 5 bases from J, with 6 bases in between. CDR1 is LGHNA, CDR2 YSLEER, per germline. The CDR3 coding sequence is TGCGCCAGCAGCCAAGAGAGCGGAGATACGCAGTATTTT. As protein: CASSQESGDTQYF.

The chain combines TRBV30 with TRBJ1-3; D is unresolved. The CDR3 loop spans 18 amino acids. In germline, CDR1 is GTSNPN, CDR2 SVGIG (reference sequence). Trimming stripped 4 bases from V and 0 bases from J, with 22 bases between. CDR3 bases: TGTGCCTGGAAAACATACCGAGGCGGCAGACTCTCTGGAAACACCATATATTTT. Translating it yields CAWKTYRGGRLSGNTIYF.

This clone was observed once. The chain has TRBV5-1 and TRBJ2-5; TRBD2 matches at 8 bases. Germline loops: CDR1 SGHRS, CDR2 YFSETQ. The CDR3 is 14 residues long. Trimming cost V 4 bases and J 4 bases; bases outside gene matches: 6. The CDR3 sequence is CASSQGTRGETQYF. The DNA for the CDR3 is TGCGCCAGCAGCCAAGGGACTAGGGGAGAGACCCAGTACTTC.

The rearrangement joins TRBV7-9 to TRBJ2-1; 7 bases fit TRBD1. The CDR3 covers 18 residues. The germline V gene has CDR1 SEHNR and CDR2 FQNEAQ (reference sequence). Unmatched junction bases numbered 9, after V lost 1 base and J lost 0 bases. Here the CDR3 reads CASSLGSLRGTSYNEQFF. The CDR3 nucleotides read TGTGCCAGCAGCTTAGGATCCCTCAGGGGGACCTCCTACAATGAGCAGTTCTTC.

This clone occurred a few times. This chain joins TRBV30 and TRBJ1-3; D gene uncertain. The V end lost 1 base, the J end lost 9 bases, and 16 bases lay between the germline ends. Germline V gene sequence: CDR1 GTSNPN, CDR2 SVGIG (reference sequence). The length of the CDR3 is 14 residues. CDR3 protein: CAWSANPSRSTIYF. CDR3 nucleotide sequence: TGTGCCTGGAGTGCAAACCCTAGTCGGTCCACCATATATTTT. Full variable domain (rest looked up from reference TRBV30 and TRBJ1-3): SQTIHQWPATLVQPVGSPLSLECTVEGTSNPNLYWYRQAAGRGLQLLFYSVGIGQISSEVPQNLSASRPQDRQFILSSKKLLLSDSGFYLCAWSANPSRSTIYFGEGSWLTVV.

The rearrangement joins TRBV9 to TRBJ2-1; tentatively, D is TRBD2 (6 bases). Deletions cut 0 bases from V and 0 bases from J, with 13 bases between. The CDR3 spans 17 residues. The V gene's germline CDR1 is SGDLS and CDR2 YYNGEE. CDR3 loop: CASSVEGLPSSYNEQFF. In DNA form, the CDR3 reads TGTGCCAGCAGCGTAGAGGGACTGCCGAGCTCCTACAATGAGCAGTTCTTC.

The chain is built from TRBV28 and TRBJ1-4; no firm D call. The CDR3 loop spans 15 amino acids. Trimming removed 3 bases at V and 8 bases at J, with 16 bases between. Germline V CDR1 and CDR2: MDHEN, SYDVKM. The CDR3 spells CASSFGPGRGEKLFF. The CDR3 coding sequence is TGTGCCAGCAGTTTCGGGCCGGGGAGAGGGGAAAAACTGTTTTTT.

There are a few counts of this clone. The chain is built from TRBV7-5 and TRBJ2-2; the D call of TRBD1 is as the table states it, not checked on the DNA. TRBV7-5 constitutes a pseudogene. The length of the CDR3 is 17 residues. The CDR3 spells CVRSQPQGAGDTGELFF. The CDR3 bases are TGTGTCAGAAGCCAACCTCAGGGGGCGGGCGACACCGGGGAGCTGTTTTTT.

This clone showed up just once. The chain combines TRBV19 with TRBJ1-6, with TRBD1 matching over 7 bases. CDR1 is LNHDA, CDR2 SQIVND, per germline (reference sequence). V lost 10 bases and J lost 6; bases outside the gene matches: 9. The CDR3 is made up of 14 amino acids. DNA of the CDR3: TGTGCCACTGAACAGGGGACGCCTAATTCACCCCTCCACTTT. Its protein is CATEQGTPNSPLHF.

This chain joins TRBV27 and TRBJ2-7; D possibly corresponds to TRBD1 (5 bases). The length of the CDR3 is 16 residues. With 4 bases removed from V and 1 base from J, the gap between germline ends came to 17 bases. From germline, CDR1 is MNHEY and CDR2 SMNVEV (reference sequence). CDR3 residues: CASSSIKGPTSYEQYF. CDR3 in DNA: TGTGCCAGCAGTTCCATCAAGGGGCCTACGTCCTACGAGCAGTACTTC.

V usage is TRBV27 and J usage is TRBJ1-2; 8 bases are a match to TRBD1. V was clipped by 5 bases and J by 3 bases; unmatched bases: 8. Per germline, CDR1 MNHEY and CDR2 SMNVEV (reference sequence). The CDR3 sequence is 15 residues long. In nucleotides, the CDR3 is TGTGCCAGCAGTCCCTTGGGACAGGCCCACTATGGCTACACCTTC. It specifies CASSPLGQAHYGYTF.

This chain uses TRBV28 with TRBJ1-1; TRBD1 matches at 8 bases. CDR1 is MDHEN, CDR2 SYDVKM, per germline. The V gene end was trimmed by 6 bases and the J gene end by 5 bases; junction bases not matched to a gene: 5. The CDR3 length is 13 residues. CDR3 protein: CASSRQGATEAFF. CDR3 nucleotide sequence: TGTGCCAGCAGCAGGCAGGGGGCTACTGAAGCTTTCTTT. Full variable domain (rest looked up from reference TRBV28 and TRBJ1-1): DVKVTQSSRYLVKRTGEKVFLECVQDMDHENMFWYRQDPGLGLRLIYFSYDVKMKEKGDIPEGYSVSREKKERFSLILESASTNQTSMYLCASSRQGATEAFFGQGTRLTVV.

Written as DNA, the CDR3 is TGTGCCAGCAGCTTAAAGTGGGCGGGGACAGGGAGGAATCAGCCCCAGCATTTT. Translating it yields CASSLKWAGTGRNQPQHF. The V and J genes are TRBV7-3 and TRBJ1-5; 9 nucleotides agree with TRBD1. Germline loops: CDR1 SGHTA, CDR2 FQGTGA. This CDR3 comprises 18 residues. Trimming took 1 base from V and 4 from J; bases not matched to a gene: 11.

The count of this clone is one. The chain links TRBV19 to TRBJ2-7, with 9 bases matching TRBD1. V lost 4 bases to trimming and J lost 3 bases; unmatched junction nucleotides: 7. The CDR3 totals 15 residues. Germline CDR1 and CDR2: LNHDA and SQIVND (reference sequence). CDR3 sequence: CASSKPGQGLYEQYF. The CDR3 bases are TGTGCCAGTAGTAAGCCGGGACAGGGCCTCTACGAGCAGTACTTC.

The V gene is TRBV5-1, the J gene TRBJ2-6; 12 bases match TRBD1. The J segment lost 0 bases and the V segment lost 1 base, leaving 5 bases of the junction unmatched. Germline V gives CDR1 SGHRS, CDR2 YFSETQ. The CDR3 covers 19 residues. The CDR3 loop is CASSLQGDRGPSGANVLTF. CDR3 nucleotide sequence: TGCGCCAGCAGCTTGCAAGGGGACAGGGGGCCCTCTGGGGCCAACGTCCTGACTTTC.

V and J are TRBV5-6 and TRBJ2-1, with 7 bases aligning to TRBD2. The CDR3 extends over 18 amino acids. V was pared by 0 bases and J by 4 bases, with 13 bases of the junction left unmatched. Germline CDR1 reads SGHDT; CDR2 reads YYEEEE. Here the CDR3 reads CASSLAFFRAGRYNEQFF. CDR3 DNA sequence: TGTGCCAGCAGCTTGGCCTTTTTCCGAGCGGGGAGATACAATGAGCAGTTCTTC.

This chain connects TRBV7-2 to TRBJ1-1; perhaps TRBD1 as D (5 bases). V dropped 5 bases and J dropped 5 bases, with 12 bases sitting between them. Germline-derived CDR1 and CDR2 are SGHTA and FQGNSA. The CDR3 runs to 13 residues. The CDR3: CASSLPGKTEAFF. The CDR3 DNA is TGTGCCAGCAGCCTGCCAGGGAAAACTGAAGCTTTCTTT.

In its sample, this clone was seen once. The chain combines TRBV11-1 with TRBJ2-2; weak D call: TRBD1 (5 bases). Per the germline V gene, CDR1 is SGHAT and CDR2 is FQDESV (reference sequence). The CDR3 runs 13 residues. V was trimmed by 5 bases and J by 6 bases, leaving 10 bases between them. CDR3 sequence (DNA): TGTGCCAGCAGCGGAAGCAGGGCCGGGGAGCTGTTTTTT. It translates to CASSGSRAGELFF.

The J gene is TRBJ2-7, the V gene TRBV11-1; D may be TRBD1 (6 bases). Germline-derived CDR1 and CDR2 are SGHAT and FQDESV (reference sequence). CDR3 length: 12 residues. The V end lost 6 bases, the J end lost 7 bases, and 13 bases lay between the germline ends. The CDR3 sequence: CASSRQAGEQYF. The CDR3 DNA sequence: TGTGCCAGCAGTCGACAGGCAGGGGAGCAGTACTTC.

This clone turned up a few times. The V gene is TRBV30, the J gene TRBJ1-5; maybe TRBD1 (5 bases). The CDR3 length is 14 residues. Between the trimmed V and J ends, which lost 0 bases and 6 bases, there was a span of 12 bases. Germline V gene data show CDR1 as GTSNPN and CDR2 as SVGIG (reference sequence). CDR3 DNA: TGTGCCTGGAGTGTAGAGACAGAGACTCAGCCCCAGCATTTT. It translates to CAWSVETETQPQHF. The full variable domain, completed using reference TRBV30 and TRBJ1-5, is SQTIHQWPATLVQPVGSPLSLECTVEGTSNPNLYWYRQAAGRGLQLLFYSVGIGQISSEVPQNLSASRPQDRQFILSSKKLLLSDSGFYLCAWSVETETQPQHFGDGTRLSIL.

This clone was seen a few times. The chain links TRBV19 to TRBJ2-1; 14 bases are a match to TRBD2. The CDR3 sequence is 18 residues long. Losses at the gene ends were 2 bases for V and 3 bases for J; bases not matched to a gene: 6. Germline V lookup: CDR1 LNHDA, CDR2 SQIVND (reference sequence). The DNA of the CDR3 is TGTGCCAGTAGTATACGGACTAGCGGGAGGAGGGGCTACAATGAGCAGTTCTTC. Protein sequence: CASSIRTSGRRGYNEQFF.

This chain connects TRBV23-1 to TRBJ2-2; possibly TRBD1 for D (6 bases). TRBV23-1 is known as an ORF, though its function is uncertain. The V end was cut by 0 bases, the J end by 5 bases, with 19 bases between. The CDR3 contains 18 residues. The CDR3 DNA reads TGCGCCAGCAGTCAATCGCCGGAAACAGGGAAGTGGACCGGGGAGCTGTTTTTT. Its protein product is CASSQSPETGKWTGELFF.